This TCR beta chain comes out of a study of graft-versus-host responses after intestinal transplantation. About the study: Multivisceral, liver-intestinal, or isolated intestinal grafts went to recipients. Anti-thymocyte globulin served as induction for all recipients, who then took tacrolimus and steroids for approximately three years.

Produced via immunoSEQ multiplex PCR; TCRdb's table is partial and in-frame only. There are fewer than 95,000 clones in the sample; 85% to 95% occur only once, and roughly 0.39% lies in the top ten. J gave up 2 bases and V 3 bases, and 4 bases lay outside the gene matches. The CDR3 spans 14 residues. Germline V lookup: CDR1 MDHEN, CDR2 SYDVKM. Note on this clone: What it recognizes is unknown.

Findings and caveats of the study: GvH clonotypes were identified within recipient marrow, with a subset emerging first in ileum or blood. Allograft graft-versus-host to host-versus-graft clonal ratios ran high in patients with graft-donor T cell macrochimerism.

The sample consisted of unstimulated CD8+ T cells sorted from spleen or lymph node cells, taken before transplant. The sequence came from a human donor who was the organ donor for an intestinal transplant. This chain links TRBV28 with TRBJ2-7, with 7 bases fitting TRBD1. CDR3 amino acids: CASSLRGRAYEQYF. The CDR3, as DNA: TGTGCCAGCAGTTTGAGGGGGCGTGCCTACGAGCAGTACTTC. Looking up the rest from reference TRBV28 and TRBJ2-7 gives the full variable domain: DVKVTQSSRYLVKRTGEKVFLECVQDMDHENMFWYRQDPGLGLRLIYFSYDVKMKEKGDIPEGYSVSREKKERFSLILESASTNQTSMYLCASSLRGRAYEQYFGPGTRLTVT.